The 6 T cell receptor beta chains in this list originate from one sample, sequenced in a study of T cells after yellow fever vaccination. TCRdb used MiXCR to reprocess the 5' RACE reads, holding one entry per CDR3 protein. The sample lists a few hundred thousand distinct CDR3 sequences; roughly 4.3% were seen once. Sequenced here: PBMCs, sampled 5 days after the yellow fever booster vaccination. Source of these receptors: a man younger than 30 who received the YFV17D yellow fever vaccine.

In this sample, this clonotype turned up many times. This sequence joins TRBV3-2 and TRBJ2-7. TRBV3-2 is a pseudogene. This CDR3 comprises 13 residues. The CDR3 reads CASSQDGDYEQYV. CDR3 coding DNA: TGTGCCAGCAGCCAAGACGGAGACTACGAGCAGTACGTC.

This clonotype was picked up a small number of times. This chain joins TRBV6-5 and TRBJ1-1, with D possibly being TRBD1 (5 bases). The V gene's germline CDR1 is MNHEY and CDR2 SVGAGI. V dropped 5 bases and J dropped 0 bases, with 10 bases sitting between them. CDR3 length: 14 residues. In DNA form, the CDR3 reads TGTGCCAGCAGTGGAAGACAGCTGAACACTGAAGCTTTCTTT. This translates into CASSGRQLNTEAFF.

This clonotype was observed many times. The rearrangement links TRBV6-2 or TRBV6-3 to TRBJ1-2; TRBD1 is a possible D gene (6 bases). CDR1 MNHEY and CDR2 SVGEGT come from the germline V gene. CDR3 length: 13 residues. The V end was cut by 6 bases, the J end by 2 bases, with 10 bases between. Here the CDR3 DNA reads TGTGCCAGCAGCCACGGACAGAACTATGGCTACACCTTC. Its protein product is CASSHGQNYGYTF.

The CDR3 DNA sequence: TGTGCCAGCGGGGTACAGGGATTGAGCACCGGGGAGCTGTTTTTT. Amino acids: CASGVQGLSTGELFF. V gene TRBV7-9 combines with J gene TRBJ2-2, with TRBD1 as a possible D gene (6 bases). This CDR3 contains 15 residues. The V end was cut by 8 bases, the J end by 4 bases, with 17 bases between. In germline, CDR1 is SEHNR, CDR2 FQNEAQ (reference sequence).

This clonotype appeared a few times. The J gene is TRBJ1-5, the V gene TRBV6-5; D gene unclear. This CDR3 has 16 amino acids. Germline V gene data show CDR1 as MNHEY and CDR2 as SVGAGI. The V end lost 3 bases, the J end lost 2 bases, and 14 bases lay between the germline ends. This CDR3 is CASSYQPPEGNQPQHF. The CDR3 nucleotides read TGTGCCAGCAGTTATCAACCCCCGGAGGGCAATCAGCCCCAGCATTTT.

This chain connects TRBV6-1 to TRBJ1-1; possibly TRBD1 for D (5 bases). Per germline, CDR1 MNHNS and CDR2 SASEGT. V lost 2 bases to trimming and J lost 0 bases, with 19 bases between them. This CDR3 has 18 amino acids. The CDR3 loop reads CASSERAPGIGMNTEAFF. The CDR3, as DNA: TGTGCCAGCAGTGAAAGGGCCCCAGGGATCGGGATGAACACTGAAGCTTTCTTT.